Listed below are T cell receptor beta chains from one sample, sequenced in a study of blood T cells in healthy people across ages. One entry per CDR3 protein results from TCRdb running MiXCR on the 5' RACE reads. The table includes roughly 500,000 distinct CDR3 sequences, approximately 27% detected once. Sequences were obtained from blood. The receptors derive from a woman aged 70 to 79 in good health. Both conserved end residues are part of each CDR3. The D gene is left open where the match is weak. Some rows have no size entry. The others give once, few or many, or a class for an expanded clone.

TGTGCCAGCAGTTTATCCCGACTAGCCCAAGAGACCCAGTACTTC	CASSLSRLAQETQYF	TRBD2	TRBJ2-5	.	TRBV27
TGCGCCAGCAGCCAAGACGGCAGGGGCGGTGGCTACACCTTC	CASSQDGRGGGYTF	.	TRBJ1-2	.	TRBV4-3
TGTGCCAGCAGCTTCCGGGCCTCAGAGGGAGATACGCAGTATTTT	CASSFRASEGDTQYF	.	TRBJ2-3	.	TRBV7-2
TGTGCCAGCAGTGTCTCGGGGGAAGCTTTCTTT	CASSVSGEAFF	.	TRBJ1-1	.	TRBV7-9
TGTGCCATCAGTCCGGGACAGGGCGATCGAGGCTACACCTTC	CAISPGQGDRGYTF	TRBD1	TRBJ1-2	.	TRBV10-3
TGCTGCGTTGTAGAGGGAGGGAACACTGAAGCTTTCTTT	CCVVEGGNTEAFF	.	TRBJ1-1	.	TRBV29-1
TGTGCCAGCAGGCCCACCCTTTTAATACAGGGGGCAGACACCTTC	CASRPTLLIQGADTF	TRBD1	TRBJ1-2	.	TRBV5-6
TGTGCCAGCAGTCGGACCTATGGCTACACCTTC	CASSRTYGYTF	.	TRBJ1-2	few	TRBV28
TGTGCCAGCAGTTACTCCTTAAACAGGGCCGACAACACCGGGGAGCTGTTTTTT	CASSYSLNRADNTGELFF	.	TRBJ2-2	.	TRBV6-5
TGCAGTGCTCGCCCAGGGACTAGTGAAGATGAGCAGTTCTTC	CSARPGTSEDEQFF	TRBD2	TRBJ2-1	few	TRBV20-1
TGCAGCGTTGGGGGACAGGGGATGCACGAGCAGTACTTC	CSVGGQGMHEQYF	TRBD1	TRBJ2-7	few	TRBV29-1
TGCAGCGCTAAGGGACAGGGAGACGGCTACACCTTC	CSAKGQGDGYTF	TRBD1	TRBJ1-2	medium-sized	TRBV29-1
TGTGCCAGCAGCGACCCCCGTACAGGGAGCACAGATACGCAGTATTTT	CASSDPRTGSTDTQYF	.	TRBJ2-3	few	TRBV5-6
TGTGCCAGCAGCCAGACAGGGTACGCGGGCTACACCTTC	CASSQTGYAGYTF	TRBD1	TRBJ1-2	.	TRBV3-1
TGTGCCAGCTCACCACCGTCTAACCAGGGACAGCATCGCGATGGCTACACCTTC	CASSPPSNQGQHRDGYTF	TRBD1	TRBJ1-2	.	TRBV18
TGTGCCAGCAGCATACACACAGGACAGAGTGAAAAACTGTTTTTT	CASSIHTGQSEKLFF	.	TRBJ1-4	once	TRBV7-9
TGTGCCAGTAGTATAAGGCAGGGGAGGAATAACTATGGCTACACCTTC	CASSIRQGRNNYGYTF	.	TRBJ1-2	.	TRBV19
TGCAGTGCTATGTGGGGGAACGGTGGCTACACCTTC	CSAMWGNGGYTF	.	TRBJ1-2	.	TRBV20-1
TGTGCCAGCAGCTTGGGGGGGCCTCCCTACGAGCAGTACTTC	CASSLGGPPYEQYF	.	TRBJ2-7	.	TRBV5-6
TGTGCCAGCAGTCTCGGACAGGGTGGGGGCAAAAACACTCAGTACTTC	CASSLGQGGGKNTQYF	TRBD1	TRBJ2-4	.	TRBV25-1
TGTGCCAGCAGTTTTCCGGGTTACGAGCAGTACTTC	CASSFPGYEQYF	.	TRBJ2-7	.	TRBV28
TGCGCCAGCAACAACGGAGCGGGGACGGGCCGAATCGCCACTGAAGCTTTCTTT	CASNNGAGTGRIATEAFF	.	TRBJ1-1	few	TRBV4-3
TGTGCCAGCAGTCCCGGGACAGGGAGGATTAATGAAAAACTGTTTTTT	CASSPGTGRINEKLFF	TRBD1	TRBJ1-4	.	TRBV6-1
TGCGCCAGCAGCTTGTCCAGCGCCGGAGGAGATACGCAGTATTTT	CASSLSSAGGDTQYF	.	TRBJ2-3	.	TRBV5-1
TGTGCCAGCAGTTTTTCACTATTGGGCCTAGCACGAAGCTCCTACAATGAGCAGTTCTTC	CASSFSLLGLARSSYNEQFF	.	TRBJ2-1	once	TRBV12-3/TRBV12-4
TGTGCCAGCAGCTTAGCGATGAGTTCCGTCTTAAGCTCCTACGAGCAGTACTTC	CASSLAMSSVLSSYEQYF	.	TRBJ2-7	few	TRBV7-2
TGTGCCATCAGTGAGACAGGACCAAAATCACCCCTCCACTTT	CAISETGPKSPLHF	.	TRBJ1-6	few	TRBV10-3
TGTGCCAGCAGCTTGGGCCTTTCGCAAGAGACCCAGCACTTC	CASSLGLSQETQHF	.	TRBJ2-5	.	TRBV5-5
TGTGCCGTCACAGACAGGGGGCTCGGTGGCTACACCTTC	CAVTDRGLGGYTF	TRBD1	TRBJ1-2	few	TRBV10-3
TGTGCCAGCAGCTTAAGCGGGGGGAGAAACATTCAGTACTTC	CASSLSGGRNIQYF	TRBD2	TRBJ2-4	few	TRBV7-2
TGTGCCAGCACTATACTAGCGGGGAGCACAGATAGGCAGTATTTT	CASTILAGSTDRQYF	TRBD2	TRBJ2-3	.	TRBV5-6
TGTGCCAGCAGATCCCAACAGGGGAGCTCTGAAGCTTTCTTT	CASRSQQGSSEAFF	TRBD1	TRBJ1-1	.	TRBV12-3/TRBV12-4
TGCAGTGCTAGTCCCCAGGGGATGGGTAGCACAGATACGCAGTATTTT	CSASPQGMGSTDTQYF	.	TRBJ2-3	few	TRBV20-1
TGTGCCAGCAGCCAGAGACCGGGAACAGATACGCAGTATTTT	CASSQRPGTDTQYF	.	TRBJ2-3	few	TRBV5-6
TGTGCCAGCAGCACCCACAGGGGAGTGGGAGAGACCCAGTACTTC	CASSTHRGVGETQYF	TRBD1	TRBJ2-5	few	TRBV9
TGCGCCAGCAGCCAAGGGGCAGGGCGGGGATTCCAAGCTTTCTTT	CASSQGAGRGFQAFF	.	TRBJ1-1	.	TRBV4-3
TGCGCCAGCAGCTTGTACGGGAACACCGGGGAGCTGTTTTTT	CASSLYGNTGELFF	.	TRBJ2-2	many	TRBV5-1
TGTGCCAGCAGTTTATCGGGAAGGAACACTGAAGCTTTCTTT	CASSLSGRNTEAFF	.	TRBJ1-1	many	TRBV7-2
TGTGCCATCAGTGGGCCCACAGGGGACCGCAGGAACACTGAAGCTTTCTTT	CAISGPTGDRRNTEAFF	TRBD1	TRBJ1-1	.	TRBV10-3
TGTGCCAGCAGCTTGGAACAGGGGGCGTTGAAAGAGACCCAGTACTTC	CASSLEQGALKETQYF	TRBD1	TRBJ2-5	.	TRBV5-6
TGTGCCAGCAGCATCAGACAGAGAACTAATGAAAAACTGTTTTTT	CASSIRQRTNEKLFF	.	TRBJ1-4	.	TRBV7-8
TGTGCCAGCAGCGCTACCCCCAGGCCAGATTATGGCTACACCTTC	CASSATPRPDYGYTF	.	TRBJ1-2	few	TRBV9
TGTGCCAGCAGGGAAGACGAGACCCGGTACTTC	CASREDETRYF	.	TRBJ2-5	.	TRBV2
TGCGCCAGCAGCCCAGAAACGAACGACAGGGATTACTACGAGCAGTACTTC	CASSPETNDRDYYEQYF	TRBD1	TRBJ2-7	.	TRBV4-3
TGCAGTGCTAGTACTAGCGGGGGGTCCGATACGCAGTATTTT	CSASTSGGSDTQYF	TRBD2	TRBJ2-3	.	TRBV20-1
TGTGCCAGCAGCTTAGGAGGGATCTCTGGAAACACCATATATTTT	CASSLGGISGNTIYF	.	TRBJ1-3	.	TRBV7-2
TGTGCCAGCACTGACAGGGGGCGAGACAATGAGCAGTTCTTC	CASTDRGRDNEQFF	TRBD1	TRBJ2-1	few	TRBV7-3
TGTGCCAGCAGTCTCAGGGGATCCCCCTACGAGCAGTACTTC	CASSLRGSPYEQYF	.	TRBJ2-7	few	TRBV27
TGTGCCAGCTCAGCAGGGGGTCCCTCTGGCTACACCTTC	CASSAGGPSGYTF	TRBD1	TRBJ1-2	few	TRBV18
TGCAGTGCCCTAACGCCCGGGACAGTCTCTAACAATGAGCAGTTCTTC	CSALTPGTVSNNEQFF	TRBD1	TRBJ2-1	few	TRBV20-1
TGTGCCAGCCCCAGTCATCACGGCAAGCAGTACTTC	CASPSHHGKQYF	.	TRBJ2-7	.	TRBV21-1
TGTGCCAGCAGCCCCAAAAGCACAGGGGCAGTCTACACCTTC	CASSPKSTGAVYTF	TRBD1	TRBJ1-2	once	TRBV7-9
TGTGCCAGCAGCTTAAATATAGGGTCTGGCGGCTACACCTTC	CASSLNIGSGGYTF	.	TRBJ1-2	.	TRBV7-2